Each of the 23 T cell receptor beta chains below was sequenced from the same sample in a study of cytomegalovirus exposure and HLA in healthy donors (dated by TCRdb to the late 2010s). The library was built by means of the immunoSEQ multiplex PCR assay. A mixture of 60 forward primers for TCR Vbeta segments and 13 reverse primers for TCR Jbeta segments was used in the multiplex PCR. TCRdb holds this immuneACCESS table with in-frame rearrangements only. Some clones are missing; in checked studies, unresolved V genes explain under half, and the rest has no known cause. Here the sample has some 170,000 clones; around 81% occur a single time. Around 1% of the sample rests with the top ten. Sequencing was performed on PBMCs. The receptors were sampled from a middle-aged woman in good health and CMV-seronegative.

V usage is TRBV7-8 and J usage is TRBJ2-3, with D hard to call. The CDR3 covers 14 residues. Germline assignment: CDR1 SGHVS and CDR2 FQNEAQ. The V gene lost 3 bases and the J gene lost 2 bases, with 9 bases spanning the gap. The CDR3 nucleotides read TGTGCCAGCAGCTTCGGTTCATTCACAGATACGCAGTATTTT. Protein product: CASSFGSFTDTQYF.

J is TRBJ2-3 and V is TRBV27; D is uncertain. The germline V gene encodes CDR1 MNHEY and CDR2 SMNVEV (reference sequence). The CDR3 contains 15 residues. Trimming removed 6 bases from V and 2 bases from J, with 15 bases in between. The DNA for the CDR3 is TGTGCCAGCAGCCCCCGCCAGGCTCCCACAGATACGCAGTATTTT. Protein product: CASSPRQAPTDTQYF.

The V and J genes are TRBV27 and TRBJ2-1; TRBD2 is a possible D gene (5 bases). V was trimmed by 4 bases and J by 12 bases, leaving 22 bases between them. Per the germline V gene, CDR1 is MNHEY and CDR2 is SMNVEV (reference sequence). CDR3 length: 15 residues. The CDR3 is CASSYGRSGRGMQFF. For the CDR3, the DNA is TGTGCCAGCAGTTATGGGCGTTCCGGCCGGGGTATGCAGTTCTTC.

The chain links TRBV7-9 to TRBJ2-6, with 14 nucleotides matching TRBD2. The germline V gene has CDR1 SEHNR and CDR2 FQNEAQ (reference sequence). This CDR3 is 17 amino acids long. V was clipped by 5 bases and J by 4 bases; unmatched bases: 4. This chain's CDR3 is CASSPTSGRVGANVLTF. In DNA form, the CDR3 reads TGTGCCAGCAGCCCGACTAGCGGGAGGGTAGGGGCCAACGTCCTGACTTTC.

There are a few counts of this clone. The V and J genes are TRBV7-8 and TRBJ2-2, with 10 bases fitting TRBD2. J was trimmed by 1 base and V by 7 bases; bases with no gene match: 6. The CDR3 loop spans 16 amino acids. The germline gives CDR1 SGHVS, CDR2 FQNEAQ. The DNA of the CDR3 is TGTGCCAGCACCCAACTAGCGGGACGGAACACCGGGGAGCTGTTTTTT. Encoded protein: CASTQLAGRNTGELFF.

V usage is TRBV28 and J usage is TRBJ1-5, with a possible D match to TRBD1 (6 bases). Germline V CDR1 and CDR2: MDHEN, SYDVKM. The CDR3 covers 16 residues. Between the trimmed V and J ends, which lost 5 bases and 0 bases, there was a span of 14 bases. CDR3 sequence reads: CASSPGQQYSNQPQHF. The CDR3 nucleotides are TGTGCCAGCAGTCCCGGACAGCAATATAGCAATCAGCCCCAGCATTTT.

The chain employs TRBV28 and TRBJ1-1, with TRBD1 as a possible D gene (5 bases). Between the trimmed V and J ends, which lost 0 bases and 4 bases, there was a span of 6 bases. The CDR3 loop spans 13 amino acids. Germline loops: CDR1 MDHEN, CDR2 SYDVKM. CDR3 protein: CASSLWGGTEAFF. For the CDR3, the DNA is TGTGCCAGCAGTTTATGGGGGGGCACTGAAGCTTTCTTT.

CDR3 loop: CASSGGLAGFDEQFF. The CDR3 DNA sequence: TGTGCCAGCAGCGGCGGACTAGCGGGATTTGATGAGCAGTTCTTC. The rearrangement joins TRBV9 to TRBJ2-1; 12 bases align to TRBD2. Germline CDR1 reads SGDLS; CDR2 reads YYNGEE. Trimming at V came to 3 bases and at J to 8 bases, leaving 6 bases not matched to a gene. The CDR3 loop spans 15 amino acids.

CDR3 residues: CASSPGRRSYEQYF. The CDR3 DNA is TGTGCCAGCTCACCGGGCAGACGTTCCTACGAGCAGTACTTC. This chain connects TRBV18 to TRBJ2-7; D gene unclear. The V gene's germline CDR1 is KGHSH and CDR2 LQKENI. The CDR3 extends over 14 amino acids. V lost 3 bases, J lost 1 base, and 10 bases lay in between.

The chain's CDR3 is CASSQRSGTGASEQYF. CDR3 nucleotide sequence: TGCGCCAGCAGCCAACGGTCCGGGACAGGGGCCAGTGAGCAGTACTTC. The chain joins TRBV5-1 to TRBJ2-7; 10 positions match TRBD1. Per germline, CDR1 SGHRS and CDR2 YFSETQ. The V and J ends lost 4 bases and 7 bases, in that order; junction bases with no gene match: 14. This CDR3 is 16 amino acids long.

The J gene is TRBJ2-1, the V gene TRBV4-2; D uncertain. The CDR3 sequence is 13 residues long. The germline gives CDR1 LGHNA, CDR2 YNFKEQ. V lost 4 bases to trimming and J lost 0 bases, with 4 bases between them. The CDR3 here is CASSPLSYNEQFF. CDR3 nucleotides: TGTGCCAGCAGCCCCCTCTCCTACAATGAGCAGTTCTTC.

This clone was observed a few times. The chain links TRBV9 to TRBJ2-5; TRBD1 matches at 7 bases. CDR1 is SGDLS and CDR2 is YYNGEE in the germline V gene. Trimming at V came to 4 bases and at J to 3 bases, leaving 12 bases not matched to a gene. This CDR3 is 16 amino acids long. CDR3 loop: CASSPRGRQGEETQYF. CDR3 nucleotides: TGTGCCAGCAGCCCCCGCGGTCGACAGGGAGAAGAGACCCAGTACTTC.

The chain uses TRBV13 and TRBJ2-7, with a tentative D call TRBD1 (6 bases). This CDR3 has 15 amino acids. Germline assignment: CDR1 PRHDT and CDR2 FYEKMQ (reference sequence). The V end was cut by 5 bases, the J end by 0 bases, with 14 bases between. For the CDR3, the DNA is TGTGCCAGCAGCCCAGGGGCTAGCTACTCCTACGAGCAGTACTTC. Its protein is CASSPGASYSYEQYF.

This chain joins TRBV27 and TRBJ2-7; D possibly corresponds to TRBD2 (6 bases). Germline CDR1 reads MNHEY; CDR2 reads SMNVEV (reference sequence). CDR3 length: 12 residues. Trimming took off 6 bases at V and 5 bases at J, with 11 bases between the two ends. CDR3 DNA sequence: TGTGCCAGCAGGGGGGGTATCAACGAGCAGTACTTC. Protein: CASRGGINEQYF.

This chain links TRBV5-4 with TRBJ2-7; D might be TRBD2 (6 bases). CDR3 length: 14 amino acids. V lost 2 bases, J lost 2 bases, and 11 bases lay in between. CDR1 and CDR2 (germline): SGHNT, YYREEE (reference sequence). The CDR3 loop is CASSLGDSTYEQYF. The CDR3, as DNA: TGTGCCAGCAGCTTAGGGGACTCTACCTACGAGCAGTACTTC.

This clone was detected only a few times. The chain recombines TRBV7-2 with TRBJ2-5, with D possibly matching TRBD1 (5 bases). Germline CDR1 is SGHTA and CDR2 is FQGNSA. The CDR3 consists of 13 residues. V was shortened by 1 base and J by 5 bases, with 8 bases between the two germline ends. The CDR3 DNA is TGTGCCAGCAGCTTAGGGGGCTGGGAGACCCAGTACTTC. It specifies CASSLGGWETQYF.

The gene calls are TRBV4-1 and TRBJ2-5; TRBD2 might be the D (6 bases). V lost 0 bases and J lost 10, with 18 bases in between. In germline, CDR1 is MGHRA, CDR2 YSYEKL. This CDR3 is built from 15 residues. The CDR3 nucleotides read TGCGCCAGCAGCCAAGAGTTCTGGCCCCCCGGGAGCCAGTACTTC. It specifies CASSQEFWPPGSQYF.

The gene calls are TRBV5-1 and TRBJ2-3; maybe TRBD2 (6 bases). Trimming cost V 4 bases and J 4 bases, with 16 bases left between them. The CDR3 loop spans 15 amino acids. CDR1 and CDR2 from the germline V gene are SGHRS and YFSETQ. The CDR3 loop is CASSDPGSTADTQYF. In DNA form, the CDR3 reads TGCGCCAGCAGCGACCCCGGGAGCACCGCAGATACGCAGTATTTT.

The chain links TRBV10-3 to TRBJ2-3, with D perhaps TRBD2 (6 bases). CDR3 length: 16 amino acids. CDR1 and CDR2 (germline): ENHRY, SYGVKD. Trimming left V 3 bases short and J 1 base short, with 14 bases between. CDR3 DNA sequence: TGTGCCATCAGTGACCGAGGAGGGGAGGGCACAGATACGCAGTATTTT. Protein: CAISDRGGEGTDTQYF.

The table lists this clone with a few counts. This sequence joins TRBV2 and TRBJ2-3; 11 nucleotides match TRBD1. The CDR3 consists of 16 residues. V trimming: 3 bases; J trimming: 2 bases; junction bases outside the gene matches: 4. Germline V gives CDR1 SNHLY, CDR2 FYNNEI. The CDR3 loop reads CASSDGTGGTTDTQYF. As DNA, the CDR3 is TGTGCCAGCAGTGATGGGACAGGGGGGACCACAGATACGCAGTATTTT.

In DNA, the CDR3 is TGTGCCAGCAGCACAAGCGGAGATCCCTACAATGAGCAGTTCTTC. Its translation: CASSTSGDPYNEQFF. The J gene is TRBJ2-1, the V gene TRBV9, with a tentative D call TRBD2 (5 bases). Germline V gene lookup returns CDR1 SGDLS and CDR2 YYNGEE. V was trimmed by 4 bases and J by 2 bases, leaving 13 bases between them. This CDR3 region has 15 residues.

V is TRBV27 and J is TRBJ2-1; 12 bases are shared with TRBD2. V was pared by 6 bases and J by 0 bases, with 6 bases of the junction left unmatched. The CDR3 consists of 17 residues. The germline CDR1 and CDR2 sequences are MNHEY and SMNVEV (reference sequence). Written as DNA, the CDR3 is TGTGCCAGCAGGAAAACTAGCGGGGGGACCTCCTACAATGAGCAGTTCTTC. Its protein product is CASRKTSGGTSYNEQFF.

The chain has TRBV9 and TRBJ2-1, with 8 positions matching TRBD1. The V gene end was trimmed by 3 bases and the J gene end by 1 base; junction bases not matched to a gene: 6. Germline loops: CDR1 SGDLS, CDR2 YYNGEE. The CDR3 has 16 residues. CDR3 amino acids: CASSGLQGGSYNEQFF. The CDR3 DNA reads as TGTGCCAGCAGCGGCCTACAGGGGGGATCCTACAATGAGCAGTTCTTC.